This T cell receptor (beta chain) was sequenced in a study of OX40 agonist ivuxolimab in advanced cancers. With respect to this clone: The antigen is undetermined.

Clones were sequenced by immunoSEQ multiplex PCR, and TCRdb holds only the in-frame ones, with some missing. The repertoire holds more than 80,000 clones, around 88% seen once, with less than 1.5% in the top ten. Study outcomes and limitations: The 0.1-3.0 mg/kg partial responders had among the lowest clonal expansion. CD4+ and CD8+ blood T cells expanded clonally by week 6 at 0.1 to 3.0 mg/kg.

The specimen was CD4+ or CD8+ T cells sorted from blood, collected in a trial of the OX40 agonist ivuxolimab. This receptor was identified in an adult with an advanced solid tumor such as melanoma, head and neck, liver or kidney cancer.

The CDR3 is CASSFRGNTDTQYF. CDR3 in DNA: TGTGCCAGCAGTTTTAGGGGGAACACAGATACGCAGTATTTT. This chain joins TRBV27 and TRBJ2-3; D perhaps matches TRBD1 (6 bases). This CDR3 has 14 amino acids. Germline CDR1 reads MNHEY; CDR2 reads SMNVEV (reference sequence). V gave up 3 bases and J gave up 2 bases, with 9 bases separating them.